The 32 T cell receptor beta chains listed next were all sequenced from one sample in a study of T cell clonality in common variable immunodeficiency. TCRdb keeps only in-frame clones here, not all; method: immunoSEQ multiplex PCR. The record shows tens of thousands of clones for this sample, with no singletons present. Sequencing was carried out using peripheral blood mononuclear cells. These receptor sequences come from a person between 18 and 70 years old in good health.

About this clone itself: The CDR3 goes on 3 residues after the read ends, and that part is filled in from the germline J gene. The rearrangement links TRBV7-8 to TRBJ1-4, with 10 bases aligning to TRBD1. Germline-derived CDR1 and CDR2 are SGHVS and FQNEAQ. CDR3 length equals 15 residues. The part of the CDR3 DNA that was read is TGTGCCAGCAGTATCCGGACAGGGGGATATTCACCA. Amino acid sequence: CASSIRTGGYSP. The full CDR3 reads CASSIRTGGYSPLFF.

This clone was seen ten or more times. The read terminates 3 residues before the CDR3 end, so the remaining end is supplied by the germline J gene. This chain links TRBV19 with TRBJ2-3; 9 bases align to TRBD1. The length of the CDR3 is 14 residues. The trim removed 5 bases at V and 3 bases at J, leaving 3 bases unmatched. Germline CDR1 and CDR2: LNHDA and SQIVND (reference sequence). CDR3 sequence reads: CASSPGTGTDTQYF. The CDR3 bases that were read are TGTGCCAGTAGTCCCGGGACAGGGACAGATACG.

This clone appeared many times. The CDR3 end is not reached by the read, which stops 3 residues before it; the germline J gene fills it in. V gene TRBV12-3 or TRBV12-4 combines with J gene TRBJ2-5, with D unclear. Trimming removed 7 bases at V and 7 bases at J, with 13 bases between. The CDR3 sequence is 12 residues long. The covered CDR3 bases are TGTGCCAGCACCCTTGGAAGGGCGACC. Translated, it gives CASTLGRAT. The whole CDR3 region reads CASTLGRATQYF.

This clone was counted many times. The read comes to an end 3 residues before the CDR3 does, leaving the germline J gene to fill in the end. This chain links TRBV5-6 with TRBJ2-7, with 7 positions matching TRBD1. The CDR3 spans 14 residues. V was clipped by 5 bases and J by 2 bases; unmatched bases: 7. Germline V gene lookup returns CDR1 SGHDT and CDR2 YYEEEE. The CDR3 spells CASRPGQRTYEQYF. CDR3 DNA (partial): TGTGCCAGCAGACCGGGACAGAGAACCTACGAG.

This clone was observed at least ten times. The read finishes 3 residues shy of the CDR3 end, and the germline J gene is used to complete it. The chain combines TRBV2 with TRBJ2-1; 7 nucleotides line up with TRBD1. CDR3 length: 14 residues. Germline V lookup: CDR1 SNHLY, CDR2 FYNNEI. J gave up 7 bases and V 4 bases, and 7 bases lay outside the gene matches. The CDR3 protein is CASSGRQGSNEQFF. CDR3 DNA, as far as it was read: TGTGCCAGCAGTGGGAGACAGGGTTCGAATGAG.

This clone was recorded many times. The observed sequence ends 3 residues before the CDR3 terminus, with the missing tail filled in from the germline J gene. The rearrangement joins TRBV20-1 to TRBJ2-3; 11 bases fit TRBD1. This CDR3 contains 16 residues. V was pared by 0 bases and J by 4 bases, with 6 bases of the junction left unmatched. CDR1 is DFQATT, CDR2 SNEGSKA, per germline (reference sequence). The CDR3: CSARDTGQGEADTQYF. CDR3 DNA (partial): TGCAGTGCTAGAGATACGGGACAGGGGGAAGCAGATACG.

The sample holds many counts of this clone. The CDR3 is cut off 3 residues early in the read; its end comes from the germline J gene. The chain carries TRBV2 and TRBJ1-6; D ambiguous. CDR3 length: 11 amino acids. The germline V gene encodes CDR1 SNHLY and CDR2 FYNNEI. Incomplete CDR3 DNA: TGTGCCAGCAGCCTAATCGGTACC. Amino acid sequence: CASSLIGT. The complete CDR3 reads CASSLIGTLHF. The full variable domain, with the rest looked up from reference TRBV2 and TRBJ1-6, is EPEVTQTPSHQVTQMGQEVILRCVPISNHLYFYWYRQILGQKVEFLVSFYNNEISEKSEIFDDQFSVERPDGSNFTLKIRSTKLEDSAMYFCASSLIGTLHFGNGTRLTVT.

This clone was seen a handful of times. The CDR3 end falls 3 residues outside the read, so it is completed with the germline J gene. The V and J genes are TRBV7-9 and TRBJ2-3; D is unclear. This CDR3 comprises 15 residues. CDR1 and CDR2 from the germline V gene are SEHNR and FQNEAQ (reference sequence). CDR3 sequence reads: CASSLLRVLQETQYF. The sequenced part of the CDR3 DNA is TGTGCCAGCAGCTTATTAAGGGTTCTCCAAGAGACG.

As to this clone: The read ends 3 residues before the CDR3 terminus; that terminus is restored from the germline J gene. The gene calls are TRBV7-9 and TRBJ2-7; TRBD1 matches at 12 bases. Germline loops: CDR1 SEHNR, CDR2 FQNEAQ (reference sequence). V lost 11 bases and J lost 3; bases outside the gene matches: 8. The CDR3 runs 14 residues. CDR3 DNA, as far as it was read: TGTGCCTCGACTGGGACAGGGGGCAACTACGAG. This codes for CASTGTGGNYE. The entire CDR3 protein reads CASTGTGGNYEQYF.

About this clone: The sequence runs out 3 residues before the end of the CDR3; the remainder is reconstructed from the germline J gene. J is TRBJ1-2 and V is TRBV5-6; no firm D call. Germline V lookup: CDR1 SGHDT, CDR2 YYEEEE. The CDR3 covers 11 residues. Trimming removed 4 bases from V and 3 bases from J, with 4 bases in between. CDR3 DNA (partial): TGTGCCAGCAGCCGCGACTATGGC. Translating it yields CASSRDYG. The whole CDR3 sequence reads CASSRDYGYTF.

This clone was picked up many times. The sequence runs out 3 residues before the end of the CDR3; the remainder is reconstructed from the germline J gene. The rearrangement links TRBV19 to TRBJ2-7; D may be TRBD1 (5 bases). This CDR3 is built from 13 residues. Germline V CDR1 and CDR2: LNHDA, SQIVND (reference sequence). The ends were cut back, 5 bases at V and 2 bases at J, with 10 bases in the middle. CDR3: CASSGQGTYEQYF. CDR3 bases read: TGTGCCAGTAGTGGCCAGGGCACCTACGAG. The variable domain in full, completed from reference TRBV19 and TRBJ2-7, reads DGGITQSPKYLFRKEGQNVTLSCEQNLNHDAMYWYRQDPGQGLRLIYYSQIVNDFQKGDIAEGYSVSREKKESFPLTVTSAQKNPTAFYLCASSGQGTYEQYFGPGTRLTVT.

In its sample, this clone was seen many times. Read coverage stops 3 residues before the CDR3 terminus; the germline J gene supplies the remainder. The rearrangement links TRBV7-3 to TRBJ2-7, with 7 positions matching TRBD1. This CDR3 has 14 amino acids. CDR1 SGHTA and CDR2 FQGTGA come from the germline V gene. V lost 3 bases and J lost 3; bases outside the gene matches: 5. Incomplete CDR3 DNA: TGTGCCAGCAGCTTTAGGGACAGACTCTACGAG. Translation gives CASSFRDRLYE. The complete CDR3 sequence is CASSFRDRLYEQYF.

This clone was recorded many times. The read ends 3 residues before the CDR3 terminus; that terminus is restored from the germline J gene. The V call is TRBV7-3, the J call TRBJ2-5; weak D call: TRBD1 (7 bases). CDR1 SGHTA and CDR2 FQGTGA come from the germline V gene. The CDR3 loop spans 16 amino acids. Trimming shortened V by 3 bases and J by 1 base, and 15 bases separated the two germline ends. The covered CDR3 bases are TGTGCCAGCAGCTTGGGCCTCCAGGGGGGCCAAGAGACC. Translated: CASSLGLQGGQET. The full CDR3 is CASSLGLQGGQETQYF.

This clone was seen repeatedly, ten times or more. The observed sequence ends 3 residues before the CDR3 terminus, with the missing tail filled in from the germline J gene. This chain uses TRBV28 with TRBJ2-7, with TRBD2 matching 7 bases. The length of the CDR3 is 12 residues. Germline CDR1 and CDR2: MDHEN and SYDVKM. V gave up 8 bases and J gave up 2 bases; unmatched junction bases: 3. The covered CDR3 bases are TGTGCCAGCTGGGGGGGTCCCTACGAG. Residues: CASWGGPYE. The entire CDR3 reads CASWGGPYEQYF.

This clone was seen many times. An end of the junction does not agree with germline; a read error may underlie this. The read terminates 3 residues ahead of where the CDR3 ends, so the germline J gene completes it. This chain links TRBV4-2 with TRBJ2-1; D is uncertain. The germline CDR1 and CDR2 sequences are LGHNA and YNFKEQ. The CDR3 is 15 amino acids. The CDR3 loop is CASSQDLLPYNEQFF. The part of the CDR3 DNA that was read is TGCGCCAGCAGCCAAGATCTTCTCCCTTACAATGAG.

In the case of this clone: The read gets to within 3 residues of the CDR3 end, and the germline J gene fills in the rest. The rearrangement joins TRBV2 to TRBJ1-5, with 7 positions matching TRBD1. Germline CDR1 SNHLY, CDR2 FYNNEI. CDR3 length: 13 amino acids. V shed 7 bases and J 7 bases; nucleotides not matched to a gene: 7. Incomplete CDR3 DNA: TGTGCCAGCACTGCACAGGGGAACCAGCCC. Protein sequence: CASTAQGNQP. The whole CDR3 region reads CASTAQGNQPQHF.

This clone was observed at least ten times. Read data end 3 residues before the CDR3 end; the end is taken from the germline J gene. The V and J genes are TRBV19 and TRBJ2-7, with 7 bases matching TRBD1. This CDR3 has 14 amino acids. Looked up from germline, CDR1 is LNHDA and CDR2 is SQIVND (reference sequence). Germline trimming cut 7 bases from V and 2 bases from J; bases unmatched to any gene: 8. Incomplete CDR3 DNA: TGTGCCAGTACGGACAGGAATAAACCCTACGAG. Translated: CASTDRNKPYE. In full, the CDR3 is CASTDRNKPYEQYF.

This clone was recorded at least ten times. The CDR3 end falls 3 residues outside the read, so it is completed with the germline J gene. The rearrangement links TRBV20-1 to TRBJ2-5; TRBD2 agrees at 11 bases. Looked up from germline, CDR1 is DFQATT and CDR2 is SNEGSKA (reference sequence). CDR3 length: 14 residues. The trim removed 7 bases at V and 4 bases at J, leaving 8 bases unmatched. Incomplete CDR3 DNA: TGCAGTGTCCCGTATAGCGGGGGGGGAGAGACC. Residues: CSVPYSGGGET. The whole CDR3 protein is CSVPYSGGGETQYF.

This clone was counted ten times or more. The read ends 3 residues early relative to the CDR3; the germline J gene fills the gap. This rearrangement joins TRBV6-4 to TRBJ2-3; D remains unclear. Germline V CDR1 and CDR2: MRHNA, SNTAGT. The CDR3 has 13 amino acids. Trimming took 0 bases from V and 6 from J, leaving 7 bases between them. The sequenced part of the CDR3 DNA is TGTGCCAGCAGTGACTCGATGAGGGATACG. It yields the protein CASSDSMRDT. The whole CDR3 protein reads CASSDSMRDTQYF.

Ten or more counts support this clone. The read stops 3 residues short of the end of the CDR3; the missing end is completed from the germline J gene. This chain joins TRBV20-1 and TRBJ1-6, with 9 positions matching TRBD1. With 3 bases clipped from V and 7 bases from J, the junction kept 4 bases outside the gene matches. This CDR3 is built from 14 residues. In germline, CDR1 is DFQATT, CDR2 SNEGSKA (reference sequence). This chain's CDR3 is CSARGQGWNSPLHF. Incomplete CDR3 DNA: TGCAGTGCTAGGGGACAGGGCTGGAATTCACCC.

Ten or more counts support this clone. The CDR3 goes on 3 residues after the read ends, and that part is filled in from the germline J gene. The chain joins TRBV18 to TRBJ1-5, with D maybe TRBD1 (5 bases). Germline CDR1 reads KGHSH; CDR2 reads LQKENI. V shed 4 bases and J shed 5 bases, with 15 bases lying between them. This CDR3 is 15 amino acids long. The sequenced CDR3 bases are TGTGCCAGCTCACGCAGGGTTTCGGGGGATCAGCCC. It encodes CASSRRVSGDQP. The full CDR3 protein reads CASSRRVSGDQPQHF.

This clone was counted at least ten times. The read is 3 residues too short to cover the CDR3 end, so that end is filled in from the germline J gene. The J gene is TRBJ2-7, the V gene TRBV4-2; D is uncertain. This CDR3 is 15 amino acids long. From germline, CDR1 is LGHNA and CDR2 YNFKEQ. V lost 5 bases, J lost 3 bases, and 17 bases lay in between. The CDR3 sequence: CASSGVTDGDYEQYF. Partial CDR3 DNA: TGTGCCAGCAGCGGAGTGACTGATGGAGACTACGAG.

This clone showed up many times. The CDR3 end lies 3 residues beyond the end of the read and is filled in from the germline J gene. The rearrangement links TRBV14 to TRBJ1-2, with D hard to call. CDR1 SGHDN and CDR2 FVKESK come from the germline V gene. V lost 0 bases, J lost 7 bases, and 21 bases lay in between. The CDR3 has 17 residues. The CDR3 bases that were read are TGTGCCAGCAGCCAAGAGAATGTACAGCTACTCCGGGGTGGC. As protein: CASSQENVQLLRGG. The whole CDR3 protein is CASSQENVQLLRGGYTF.

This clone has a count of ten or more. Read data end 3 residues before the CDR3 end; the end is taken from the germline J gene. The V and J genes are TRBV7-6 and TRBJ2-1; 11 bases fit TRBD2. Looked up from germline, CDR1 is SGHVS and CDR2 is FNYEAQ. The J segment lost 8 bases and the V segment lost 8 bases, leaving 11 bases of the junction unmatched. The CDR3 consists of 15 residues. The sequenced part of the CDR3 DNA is TGTGCCAGCTCCCAAGCCGGGACTAGCGGAGATGAG. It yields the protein CASSQAGTSGDE. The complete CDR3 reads CASSQAGTSGDEQFF.

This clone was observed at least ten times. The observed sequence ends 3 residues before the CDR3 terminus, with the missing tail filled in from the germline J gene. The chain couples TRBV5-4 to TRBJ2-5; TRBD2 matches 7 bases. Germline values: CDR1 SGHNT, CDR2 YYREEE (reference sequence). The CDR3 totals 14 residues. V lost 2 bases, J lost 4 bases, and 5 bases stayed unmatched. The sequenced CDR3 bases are TGTGCCAGCAGCTTTTCGACTAGCAGAGAGACC. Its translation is CASSFSTSRET. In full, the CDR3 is CASSFSTSRETQYF.

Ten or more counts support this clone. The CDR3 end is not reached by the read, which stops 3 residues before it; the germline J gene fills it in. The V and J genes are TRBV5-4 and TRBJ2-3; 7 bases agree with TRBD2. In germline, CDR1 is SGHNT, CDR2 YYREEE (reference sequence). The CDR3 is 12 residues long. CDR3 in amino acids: CASSLGLVAQYF. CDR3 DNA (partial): TGTGCCAGCAGCTTAGGACTAGTAGCG.

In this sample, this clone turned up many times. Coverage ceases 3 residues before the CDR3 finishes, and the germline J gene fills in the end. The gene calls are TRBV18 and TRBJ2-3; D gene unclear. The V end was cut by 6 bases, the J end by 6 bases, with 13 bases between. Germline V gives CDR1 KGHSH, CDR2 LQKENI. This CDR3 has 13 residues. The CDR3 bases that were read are TGTGCCAGCTCGCCGCACCAGGATGATACG. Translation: CASSPHQDDT. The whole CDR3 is CASSPHQDDTQYF.

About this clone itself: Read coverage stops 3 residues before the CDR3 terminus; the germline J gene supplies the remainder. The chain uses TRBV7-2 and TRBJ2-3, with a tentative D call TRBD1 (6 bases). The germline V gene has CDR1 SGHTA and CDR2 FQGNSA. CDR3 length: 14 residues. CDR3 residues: CASSSRTGQETQYF. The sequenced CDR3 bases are TGTGCCAGCAGCTCCCGGACGGGACAAGAGACG. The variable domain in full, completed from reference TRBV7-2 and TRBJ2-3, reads GAGVSQSPSNKVTEKGKDVELRCDPISGHTALYWYRQSLGQGLEFLIYFQGNSAPDKSGLPSDRFSAERTGGSVSTLTIQRTQQEDSAVYLCASSSRTGQETQYFGPGTRLTVL.

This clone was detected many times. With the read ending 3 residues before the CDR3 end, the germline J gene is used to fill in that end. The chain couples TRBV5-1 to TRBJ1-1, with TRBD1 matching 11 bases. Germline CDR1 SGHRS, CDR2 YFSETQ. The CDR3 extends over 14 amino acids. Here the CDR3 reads CASSLGTGGMEAFF. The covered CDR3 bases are TGCGCCAGCAGCCTTGGGACAGGGGGAATGGAA.

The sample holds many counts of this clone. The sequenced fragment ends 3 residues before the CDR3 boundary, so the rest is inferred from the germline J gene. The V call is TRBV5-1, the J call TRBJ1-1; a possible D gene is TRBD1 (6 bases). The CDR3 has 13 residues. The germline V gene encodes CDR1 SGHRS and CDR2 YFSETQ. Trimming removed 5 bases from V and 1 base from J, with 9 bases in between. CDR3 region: CASSLQGNTEAFF. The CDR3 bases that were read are TGCGCCAGCAGTTTACAGGGGAACACTGAA.

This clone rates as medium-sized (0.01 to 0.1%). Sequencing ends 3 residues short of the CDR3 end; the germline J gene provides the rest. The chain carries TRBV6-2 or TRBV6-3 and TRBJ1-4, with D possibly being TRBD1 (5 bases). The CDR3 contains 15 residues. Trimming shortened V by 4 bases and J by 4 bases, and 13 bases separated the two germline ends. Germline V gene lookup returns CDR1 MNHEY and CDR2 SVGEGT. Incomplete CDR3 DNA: TGTGCCAGCAGTTTCTGGAGGGGTGTTAATGAAAAA. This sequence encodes CASSFWRGVNEK. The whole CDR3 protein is CASSFWRGVNEKLFF.

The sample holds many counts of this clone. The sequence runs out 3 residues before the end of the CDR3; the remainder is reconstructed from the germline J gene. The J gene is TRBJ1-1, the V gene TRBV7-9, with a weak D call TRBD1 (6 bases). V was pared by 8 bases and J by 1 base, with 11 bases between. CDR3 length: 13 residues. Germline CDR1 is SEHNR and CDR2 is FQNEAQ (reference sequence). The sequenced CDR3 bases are TGTGCCAGCGGGGGCCGGGAGAACACTGAA. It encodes CASGGRENTE. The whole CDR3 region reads CASGGRENTEAFF. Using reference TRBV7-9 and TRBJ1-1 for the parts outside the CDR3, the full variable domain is DTGVSQNPRHKITKRGQNVTFRCDPISEHNRLYWYRQTLGQGPEFLTYFQNEAQLEKSRLLSDRFSAERPKGSFSTLEIQRTEQGDSAMYLCASGGRENTEAFFGQGTRLTVV.